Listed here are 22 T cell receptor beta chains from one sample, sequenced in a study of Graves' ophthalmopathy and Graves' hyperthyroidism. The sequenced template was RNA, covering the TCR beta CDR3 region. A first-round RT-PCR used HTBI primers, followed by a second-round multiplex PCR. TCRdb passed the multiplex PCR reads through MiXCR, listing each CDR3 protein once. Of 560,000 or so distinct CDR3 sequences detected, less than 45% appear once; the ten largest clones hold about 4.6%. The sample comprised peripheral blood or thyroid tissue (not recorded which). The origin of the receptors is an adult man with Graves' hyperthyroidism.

CDR3 sequence: CSSVTSGGPSSYEQYF. The CDR3 bases are TGCAGCTCCGTGACTAGCGGGGGGCCGAGCTCCTACGAGCAGTACTTC. The chain employs TRBV29-1 and TRBJ2-7; 13 nucleotides align to TRBD2. CDR1 SQVTM and CDR2 ANQGSEA come from the germline V gene. V shed 8 bases and J 0 bases; nucleotides not matched to a gene: 10. The CDR3 consists of 16 residues.

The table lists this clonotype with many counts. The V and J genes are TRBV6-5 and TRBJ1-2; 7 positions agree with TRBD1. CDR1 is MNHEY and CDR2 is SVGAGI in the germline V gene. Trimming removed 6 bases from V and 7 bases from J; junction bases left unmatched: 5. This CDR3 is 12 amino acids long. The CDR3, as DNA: TGTGCCAGCAGAAGACAGGGAGGTGGCTACACCTTC. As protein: CASRRQGGGYTF.

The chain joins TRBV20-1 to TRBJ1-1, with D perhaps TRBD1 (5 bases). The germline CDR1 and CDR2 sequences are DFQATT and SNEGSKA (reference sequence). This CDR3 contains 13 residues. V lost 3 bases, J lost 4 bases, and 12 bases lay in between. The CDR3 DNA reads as TGCAGTGCTAGTTATCTTGGGGGCACTGAAGCTTTCTTT. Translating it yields CSASYLGGTEAFF.

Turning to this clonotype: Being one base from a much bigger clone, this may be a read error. CDR3 loop: CTTNGRGREQYF. The CDR3 region has the DNA TGTACCACGAATGGCAGGGGGCGCGAGCAGTACTTC. This rearrangement joins TRBV11-2 to TRBJ2-7; 8 positions match TRBD1. The CDR3 runs 12 residues. Germline lookup yields CDR1 SGHAT and CDR2 FQNNGV. The full variable domain, completed using reference TRBV11-2 and TRBJ2-7, is EAGVAQSPRYKIIEKRQSVAFWCNPISGHATLYWYQQILGQGPKLLIQFQNNGVVDDSQLPKDRFSAERLKGVDSTLKIQPAKLEDSAVYLCTTNGRGREQYFGPGTRLTVT.

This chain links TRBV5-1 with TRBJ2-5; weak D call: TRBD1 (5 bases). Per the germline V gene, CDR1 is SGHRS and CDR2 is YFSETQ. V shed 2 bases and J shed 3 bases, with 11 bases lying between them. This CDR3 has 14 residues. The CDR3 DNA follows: TGCGCCAGCAGCTTAGGGGTCCCCAAAGAGACCCAGTACTTC. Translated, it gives CASSLGVPKETQYF. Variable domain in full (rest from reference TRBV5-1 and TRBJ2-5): KAGVTQTPRYLIKTRGQQVTLSCSPISGHRSVSWYQQTPGQGLQFLFEYFSETQRNKGNFPGRFSGRQFSNSRSEMNVSTLELGDSALYLCASSLGVPKETQYFGPGTRLLVL.

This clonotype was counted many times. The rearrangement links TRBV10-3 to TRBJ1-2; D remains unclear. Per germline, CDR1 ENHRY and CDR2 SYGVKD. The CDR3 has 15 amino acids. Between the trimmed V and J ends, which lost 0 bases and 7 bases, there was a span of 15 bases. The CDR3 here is CAISESGGLLSGYTF. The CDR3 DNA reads TGTGCCATCAGTGAGTCAGGAGGACTCTTGAGTGGCTACACCTTC.

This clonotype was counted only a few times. CDR3: CAWSGGIYEQYF. The CDR3 coding sequence is TGTGCCTGGAGTGGTGGGATTTACGAGCAGTACTTC. V is TRBV30 and J is TRBJ2-7; unclear D gene. CDR3 length: 12 amino acids. V was shortened by 1 base and J by 4 bases, with 8 bases between the two germline ends. Germline V gene data show CDR1 as GTSNPN and CDR2 as SVGIG (reference sequence).

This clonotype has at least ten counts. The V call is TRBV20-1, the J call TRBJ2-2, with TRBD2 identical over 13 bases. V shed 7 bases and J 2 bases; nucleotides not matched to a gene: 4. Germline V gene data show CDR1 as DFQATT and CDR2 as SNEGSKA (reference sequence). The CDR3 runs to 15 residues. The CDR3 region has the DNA TGCAGTGTTGGGGGACTAGCGGGAAACACCGGGGAGCTGTTTTTT. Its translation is CSVGGLAGNTGELFF.

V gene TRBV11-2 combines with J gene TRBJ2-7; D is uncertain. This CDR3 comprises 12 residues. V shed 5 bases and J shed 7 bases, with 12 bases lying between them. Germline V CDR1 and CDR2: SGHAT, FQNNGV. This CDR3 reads CASSPQDNEQYF. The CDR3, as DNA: TGTGCCAGCAGCCCGCAAGACAATGAGCAGTACTTC.

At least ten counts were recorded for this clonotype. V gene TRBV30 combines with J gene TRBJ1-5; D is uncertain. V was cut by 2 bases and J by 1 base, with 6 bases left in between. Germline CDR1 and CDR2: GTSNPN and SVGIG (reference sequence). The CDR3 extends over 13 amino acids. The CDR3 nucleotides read TGTGCCTGGAGTACGGACAGCAATCAGCCCCAGCATTTT. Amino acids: CAWSTDSNQPQHF.

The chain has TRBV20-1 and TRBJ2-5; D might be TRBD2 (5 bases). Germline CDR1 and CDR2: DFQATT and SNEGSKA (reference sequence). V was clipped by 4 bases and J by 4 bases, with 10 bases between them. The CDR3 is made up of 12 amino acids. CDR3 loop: CSAIGGGETQYF. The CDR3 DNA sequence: TGCAGTGCTATCGGAGGAGGAGAGACCCAGTACTTC.

The CDR3 protein is CATSYTGETNEKLFF. CDR3 DNA: TGTGCCACCAGTTACACCGGGGAAACTAATGAAAAACTGTTTTTT. The chain has TRBV24-1 and TRBJ1-4; no definite D call. There are 15 residues in the CDR3. Per germline, CDR1 KGHDR and CDR2 SFDVKD. Trimming pared 6 bases from V and 1 base from J, leaving 11 bases between.

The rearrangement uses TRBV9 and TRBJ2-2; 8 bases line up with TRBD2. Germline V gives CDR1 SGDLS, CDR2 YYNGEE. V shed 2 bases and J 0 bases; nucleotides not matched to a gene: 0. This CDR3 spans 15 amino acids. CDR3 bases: TGTGCCAGCAGCGTGGGACTAGCGAACACCGGGGAGCTGTTTTTT. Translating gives CASSVGLANTGELFF.

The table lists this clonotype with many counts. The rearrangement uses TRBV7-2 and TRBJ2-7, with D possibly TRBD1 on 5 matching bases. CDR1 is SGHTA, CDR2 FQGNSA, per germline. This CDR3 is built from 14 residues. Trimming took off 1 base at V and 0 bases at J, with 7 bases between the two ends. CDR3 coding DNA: TGTGCCAGCAGCTTAGACAGGAGCTCCTACGAGCAGTACTTC. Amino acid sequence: CASSLDRSSYEQYF.

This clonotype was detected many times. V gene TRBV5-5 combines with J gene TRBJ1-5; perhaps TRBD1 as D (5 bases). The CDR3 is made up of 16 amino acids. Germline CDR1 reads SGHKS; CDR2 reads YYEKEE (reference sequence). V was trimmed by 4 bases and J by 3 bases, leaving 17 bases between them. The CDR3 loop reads CASSPAGSGLNQPQHF. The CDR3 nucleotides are TGTGCCAGCAGCCCCGCGGGGTCGGGACTCAATCAGCCCCAGCATTTT.

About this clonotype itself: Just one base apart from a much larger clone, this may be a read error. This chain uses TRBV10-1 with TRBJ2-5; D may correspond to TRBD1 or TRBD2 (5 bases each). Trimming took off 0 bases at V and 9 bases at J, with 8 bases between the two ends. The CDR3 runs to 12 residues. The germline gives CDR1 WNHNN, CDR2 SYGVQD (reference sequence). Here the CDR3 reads CASSESVGAQYF. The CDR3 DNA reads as TGCGCCAGCAGTGAGTCGGTGGGGGCCCAGTACTTC.

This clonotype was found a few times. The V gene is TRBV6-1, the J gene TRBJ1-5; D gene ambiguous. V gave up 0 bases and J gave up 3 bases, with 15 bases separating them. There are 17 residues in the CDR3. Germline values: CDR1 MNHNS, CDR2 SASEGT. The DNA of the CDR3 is TGTGCCAGCAGTGAAGCACGAGCTACCGCACTCAATCAGCCCCAGCATTTT. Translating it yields CASSEARATALNQPQHF.

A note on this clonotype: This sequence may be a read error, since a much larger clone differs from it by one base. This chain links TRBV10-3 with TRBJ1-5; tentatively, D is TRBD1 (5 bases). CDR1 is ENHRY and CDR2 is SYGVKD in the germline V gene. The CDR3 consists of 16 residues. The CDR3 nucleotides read TGTGCCAGCAGTCCCGGGGCAGGGAGGAGGGAGCAGCCCCAGCATTTT. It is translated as CASSPGAGRREQPQHF.

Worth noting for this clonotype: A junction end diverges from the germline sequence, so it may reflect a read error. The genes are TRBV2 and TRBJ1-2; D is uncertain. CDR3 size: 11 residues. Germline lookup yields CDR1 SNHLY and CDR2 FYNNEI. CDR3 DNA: TGTGCCAGCGGCGGGCACTACGGCTACACCTTC. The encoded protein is CASGGHYGYTF.

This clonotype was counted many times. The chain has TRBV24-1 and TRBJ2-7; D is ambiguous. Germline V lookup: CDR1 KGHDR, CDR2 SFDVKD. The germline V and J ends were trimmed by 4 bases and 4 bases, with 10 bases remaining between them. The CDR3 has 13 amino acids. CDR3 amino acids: CATSDGHLYEQYF. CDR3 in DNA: TGTGCCACCAGTGACGGTCACCTATACGAGCAGTACTTC.

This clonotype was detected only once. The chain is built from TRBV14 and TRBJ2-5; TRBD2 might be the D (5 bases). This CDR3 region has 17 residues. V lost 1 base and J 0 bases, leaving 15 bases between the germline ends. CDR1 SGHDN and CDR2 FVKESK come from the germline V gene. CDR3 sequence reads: CASSQAGRGYDQETQYF. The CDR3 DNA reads TGTGCCAGCAGCCAAGCCGGGCGAGGGTACGACCAAGAGACCCAGTACTTC.

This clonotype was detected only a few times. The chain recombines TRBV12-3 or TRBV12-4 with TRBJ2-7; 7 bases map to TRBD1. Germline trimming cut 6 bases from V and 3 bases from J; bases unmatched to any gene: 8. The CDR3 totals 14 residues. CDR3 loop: CASSVDRESYEQYF. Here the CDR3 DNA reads TGTGCCAGCAGCGTCGACAGGGAAAGCTACGAGCAGTACTTC.